This T cell receptor (beta chain) was found in a study of CD4+ T cells in melanoma. Study findings and constraints: Neoantigen-specific CD4+ T cells in melanoma reportedly had diverse differentiation states. CD8+ T cell, macrophage and B cell function reportedly correlated with neoantigen-specific CD4+ T cells.

V lost 1 base, J lost 5 bases, and 18 bases lay in between. The CDR3 is 16 amino acids. From germline, CDR1 is SGHTA and CDR2 FQGNSA. TCRdb's copy holds only in-frame clones and misses some; the assay was immunoSEQ multiplex PCR. The sample includes around 6,500 clones, 60% to 70% of them seen just once. This clone was seen more than once but under ten times. The target antigen is unknown. The sequenced sample consisted of cells from a culture (not recorded whether cultured in vitro). The receptor comes from a human donor with melanoma. The chain is built from TRBV7-2 and TRBJ2-7, with D perhaps being TRBD1 or TRBD2 (5 bases each). The CDR3 coding sequence is TGTGCCAGCAGCTTAGACCCCGGGACGCAGAACCACGAGCAGTACTTC. It encodes CASSLDPGTQNHEQYF. Full variable domain (outside the CDR3, taken from reference TRBV7-2 and TRBJ2-7): GAGVSQSPSNKVTEKGKDVELRCDPISGHTALYWYRQSLGQGLEFLIYFQGNSAPDKSGLPSDRFSAERTGGSVSTLTIQRTQQEDSAVYLCASSLDPGTQNHEQYFGPGTRLTVT.